Presented here are 9 T cell receptor beta chains from one specimen sequenced in a study of control samples from healthy donors and cancer patients. Only in-frame clones appear in the TCRdb table, and some are missing; sequencing was by immunoSEQ multiplex PCR. The sample includes 90,000 to 100,000 clones, about 79% of them seen just once. The material sequenced was blood. The receptors come from a woman younger than 45 in good health.

The V and J genes are TRBV19 and TRBJ1-5, with 9 bases matching TRBD1. CDR1 is LNHDA, CDR2 SQIVND, per germline (reference sequence). J gave up 0 bases and V 1 base, and 10 bases lay outside the gene matches. The CDR3 contains 19 residues. Here the CDR3 reads CASSIGKARGQGSNQPQHF. The CDR3 nucleotides read TGTGCCAGTAGTATAGGGAAAGCCCGGGGACAGGGTAGCAATCAGCCCCAGCATTTT.

The chain recombines TRBV10-3 with TRBJ1-1; 7 bases are a match to TRBD1. CDR3 length: 14 residues. In germline, CDR1 is ENHRY, CDR2 SYGVKD. Germline trimming cut 4 bases from V and 4 bases from J; bases unmatched to any gene: 6. CDR3: CAISGDRVSTEAFF. The DNA of the CDR3 is TGTGCCATCAGTGGCGACAGGGTGTCCACTGAAGCTTTCTTT.

The gene calls are TRBV7-2 and TRBJ1-1, with 9 bases identical to TRBD1. In germline, CDR1 is SGHTA, CDR2 FQGNSA. The CDR3 extends over 16 amino acids. The V gene end was trimmed by 5 bases and the J gene end by 9 bases; junction bases not matched to a gene: 16. This CDR3 is CASSRDMGQGLGKAFF. CDR3 bases: TGTGCCAGCAGCCGCGACATGGGACAGGGCCTTGGGAAAGCTTTCTTT.

This chain links TRBV6-5 with TRBJ2-5, with D unclear. The CDR3 covers 14 residues. From germline, CDR1 is MNHEY and CDR2 SVGAGI. Deletions cut 0 bases from V and 1 base from J, with 6 bases between. The CDR3 region has the DNA TGTGCCAGCAGTTACTCCCGGATCCAAGAGACCCAGTACTTC. Its protein product is CASSYSRIQETQYF.

The V gene is TRBV24-1, the J gene TRBJ2-1; TRBD2 might be the D (7 bases). This CDR3 region has 16 residues. Trimming cost V 2 bases and J 2 bases, with 12 bases left between them. Germline CDR1 is KGHDR and CDR2 is SFDVKD. CDR3 sequence reads: CATSDWGGAAYNEQFF. Here the CDR3 DNA reads TGTGCCACCAGTGATTGGGGGGGGGCCGCCTACAATGAGCAGTTCTTC.

The chain links TRBV27 to TRBJ2-1, with a possible D match to TRBD1 (6 bases). The V gene's germline CDR1 is MNHEY and CDR2 SMNVEV (reference sequence). V dropped 5 bases and J dropped 1 base, with 15 bases sitting between them. The CDR3 has 16 residues. The CDR3 is CASSRQAAGSYNEQFF. In DNA, the CDR3 is TGTGCCAGCAGTCGACAGGCCGCGGGTTCCTACAATGAGCAGTTCTTC.

V and J are TRBV5-1 and TRBJ1-3; D uncertain. The CDR3 runs to 15 residues. Per germline, CDR1 SGHRS and CDR2 YFSETQ. V was cut by 3 bases and J by 16 bases, with 26 bases left in between. CDR3 sequence reads: CASSSSLETRAILYF. CDR3 nucleotides: TGCGCCAGCAGCTCGTCTCTGGAAACACGCGCGATTTTGTATTTT.

The chain employs TRBV3-1 (or the pseudogene TRBV3-2) and TRBJ2-5; TRBD1 or TRBD2 may be the D gene (5 bases each). This CDR3 has 14 amino acids. Germline V lookup: CDR1 LGHDT, CDR2 YNNKEL (reference sequence). Trimming took off 4 bases at V and 7 bases at J, with 16 bases between the two ends. The CDR3 loop reads CASSPGTRRRTQYF. CDR3 nucleotides: TGTGCCAGCAGCCCGGGGACCCGAAGGAGGACCCAGTACTTC.

Note on this clone: In the same sample, other DNA sequences code for this CDR3. The chain employs TRBV6-5 and TRBJ2-2; 8 bases fit TRBD1. Trimming took 7 bases from V and 1 from J; bases not matched to a gene: 5. Germline assignment: CDR1 MNHEY and CDR2 SVGAGI. The CDR3 has 15 residues. The CDR3, as DNA: TGTGCCAGCACAACCGGGACAGGGAACACCGGGGAGCTGTTTTTT. Protein sequence: CASTTGTGNTGELFF.